The entry below describes one T cell receptor beta chain. The antigen this receptor binds is unknown. Base quality data are lacking; no much larger clone is found one base away. TCR CDR3 regions were amplified from genomic DNA by multiplex PCR using the deep immunoSEQ assay. Genomic DNA extracted from each cell subset was distributed evenly over all wells of several immunoSEQ 96-well plates, and each plate served as one replicate. For sorted subsets, approximately 200 ng of genomic DNA, equivalent to 30,000 or so T cell genomes, went into each replicate PCR. The purified libraries were quantified using a Qubit 3.0 fluorometer, sized with a Bioanalyzer 2100, and then quantified again using the KAPA Library Quantification kit. Each immunoSEQ 96-well plate was sequenced on its own single-read 150-cycle Illumina NextSeq 550 flow cell. Regarding the original processing steps: Because the immunoSEQ output held only junctional sequences and lacked quality scores, the filtering could not match the filtering applied to full-length reads. Sequences were annotated with PyIR, a Python wrapper for IgBLAST v1.9, using IMGT germline references to assign V/J genes and CDR3. Any read was removed if the V/J assignment was weak (E-value above 1e-6), the CDR3 was missing, or the read contained stop codons, out-of-frame junctions, or ambiguous translated residues. V3J clonotypes were defined as sequences sharing the same inferred V gene, J gene, and CDR3 amino acid sequence. To compute the percentage overlap between repertoires, the number of shared unique clonotypes was divided by the size of the smaller repertoire. Repertoire richness was assessed with RTK rarefaction, the Chao1 estimator, and Recon v2.1 estimates of unobserved clonotypes. Generation probabilities were computed with OLGA for all TCRbeta clonotypes obtained by the gDNA method from several donors. Imported from immuneACCESS, the table was reduced by TCRdb to in-frame sequences with V and J called. These copies leave out some clones; in studies compared against another copy, an unresolved V gene accounts for under half, and the cause of the remainder is not known. The D gene and trimming were derived from the DNA, and the V and J assignments and clone size from that table. For this sample there are 2 million to 2.5 million clones; approximately 94% appear just once. The ten largest clonotypes hold around 0.13% of the sample.

Healthy HIV-negative adults with no recently reported acute infections or vaccinations were included as donors. Only Caucasian adults living in Nashville, Tennessee, USA were represented among the donors. CD4+ T cells were enriched by magnetic negative selection; naive cells were then positively selected on CD45RA, and the negative fraction formed the memory subset. Blood was collected by leukapheresis, and PBMCs were isolated by Ficoll-Histopaque density gradient centrifugation and then cryopreserved in liquid nitrogen vapor phase. Analytical flow cytometry was used to check the purity and quantity of each magnetically sorted T cell population. Each sorted fraction had its genomic DNA isolated and then quantified by UV absorbance on a Nanodrop 2000c. A distance of 8 bases separates the germline ends of V and J, which lose 0 bases and 4 bases respectively. The germline V gene (reference sequence) sets CDR1 to GTSNPN and CDR2 to SVGIG. Counted from cysteine to phenylalanine, this CDR3 has 13 amino acids. Here the CDR3 DNA is all that survives: 39 bases in frame from base 1.

This entry comes from a study of shared clonotypes between healthy human individuals (dated by TCRdb to the early 2020s). The study in broad terms: The cohort included three men and a couple of women between 18 and 49 years of age. To estimate repertoire size and how much clonotypes are shared between individuals, the study performed deep sequencing of blood TCR repertoires from a handful of healthy adults. Leukapheresis yielded between about 0.9 and 9 billion PBMCs per donor. To increase sequencing depth and limit assay-specific biases, TCR repertoire library preparation and sequencing were carried out by different laboratories using diverse techniques. For each donor, CD4 naive and CD4 memory were each run on three plates, CD8 naive on two plates, and CD8 memory on one plate.

General conclusions and limits of the study: Estimated clonotype richness was generally larger for naive than for memory subsets. Pairwise subsampling led to the expectation that sequencing depth would affect the degree of clonotype sharing among donors. Compared with non-shared clonotypes, clonotypes shared by all four sorted-subset donors had higher generation probabilities. Even with the large sequencing depth, rarefaction of the sorted-subset datasets indicated that sequencing was incomplete. Because the study included a small number of donors, the genetic and exposure-history diversity represented was limited. When a few donors were compared, the shared fraction of clonotypes was 5% to 6.5% for naive CD4, about 4% for naive CD8, about 2.5% for memory CD4, and 0.4% for memory CD8. Sampling was restricted to blood, and TCR repertoires in tissues likely differ from the TCR repertoires found in blood.

This TCR derives from a man aged 18 to 30 in good health. The chain links TRBV30 with TRBJ2-3, with the D gene not clear enough to name. Specimen: naive CD4+ T cells sorted from blood. The cell subset or site label, as the study defines it: CD45RA+ positively selected. The sequenced DNA is TGTGCCTGGAGTGTGCACCGTGCAGATACGCAGTATTTT. It encodes CAWSVHRADTQYF.